Here is one T cell receptor (beta chain) with its context. This sample stems from a study of blood T cell repertoires in COVID-19. Study overall: Acute and convalescent COVID-19 specimens originated in the United States, Italy and Spain.

In germline, CDR1 is SNHLY, CDR2 FYNNEI. Trimming removed 7 bases from V and 5 bases from J, with 15 bases in between. The CDR3 is 13 residues long. Original handling: Cell counts per sample came from amplifying reference gene primers. This table comes from immunoSEQ multiplex PCR, and its TCRdb copy is limited to in-frame clones, with some not included. The DNA gave D and trimming, while V, J and clone size come from that table. This sample carries roughly 230,000 clones, 85% of them seen once, and the ten largest clones take 5% to 6.5%. Enrollment of patients from Seattle took place during active infection, with longitudinal follow-up.

Specimen: peripheral blood. This clonotype was obtained from a man aged 45-60 years with COVID-19, enrolled during active disease. This chain links TRBV2 with TRBJ2-7, with a weak D call TRBD1 (6 bases). In DNA, the CDR3 is TGTGCCAGCAAATCAACAGGGTCTGACGAGCAGTACTTC. This encodes CASKSTGSDEQYF.